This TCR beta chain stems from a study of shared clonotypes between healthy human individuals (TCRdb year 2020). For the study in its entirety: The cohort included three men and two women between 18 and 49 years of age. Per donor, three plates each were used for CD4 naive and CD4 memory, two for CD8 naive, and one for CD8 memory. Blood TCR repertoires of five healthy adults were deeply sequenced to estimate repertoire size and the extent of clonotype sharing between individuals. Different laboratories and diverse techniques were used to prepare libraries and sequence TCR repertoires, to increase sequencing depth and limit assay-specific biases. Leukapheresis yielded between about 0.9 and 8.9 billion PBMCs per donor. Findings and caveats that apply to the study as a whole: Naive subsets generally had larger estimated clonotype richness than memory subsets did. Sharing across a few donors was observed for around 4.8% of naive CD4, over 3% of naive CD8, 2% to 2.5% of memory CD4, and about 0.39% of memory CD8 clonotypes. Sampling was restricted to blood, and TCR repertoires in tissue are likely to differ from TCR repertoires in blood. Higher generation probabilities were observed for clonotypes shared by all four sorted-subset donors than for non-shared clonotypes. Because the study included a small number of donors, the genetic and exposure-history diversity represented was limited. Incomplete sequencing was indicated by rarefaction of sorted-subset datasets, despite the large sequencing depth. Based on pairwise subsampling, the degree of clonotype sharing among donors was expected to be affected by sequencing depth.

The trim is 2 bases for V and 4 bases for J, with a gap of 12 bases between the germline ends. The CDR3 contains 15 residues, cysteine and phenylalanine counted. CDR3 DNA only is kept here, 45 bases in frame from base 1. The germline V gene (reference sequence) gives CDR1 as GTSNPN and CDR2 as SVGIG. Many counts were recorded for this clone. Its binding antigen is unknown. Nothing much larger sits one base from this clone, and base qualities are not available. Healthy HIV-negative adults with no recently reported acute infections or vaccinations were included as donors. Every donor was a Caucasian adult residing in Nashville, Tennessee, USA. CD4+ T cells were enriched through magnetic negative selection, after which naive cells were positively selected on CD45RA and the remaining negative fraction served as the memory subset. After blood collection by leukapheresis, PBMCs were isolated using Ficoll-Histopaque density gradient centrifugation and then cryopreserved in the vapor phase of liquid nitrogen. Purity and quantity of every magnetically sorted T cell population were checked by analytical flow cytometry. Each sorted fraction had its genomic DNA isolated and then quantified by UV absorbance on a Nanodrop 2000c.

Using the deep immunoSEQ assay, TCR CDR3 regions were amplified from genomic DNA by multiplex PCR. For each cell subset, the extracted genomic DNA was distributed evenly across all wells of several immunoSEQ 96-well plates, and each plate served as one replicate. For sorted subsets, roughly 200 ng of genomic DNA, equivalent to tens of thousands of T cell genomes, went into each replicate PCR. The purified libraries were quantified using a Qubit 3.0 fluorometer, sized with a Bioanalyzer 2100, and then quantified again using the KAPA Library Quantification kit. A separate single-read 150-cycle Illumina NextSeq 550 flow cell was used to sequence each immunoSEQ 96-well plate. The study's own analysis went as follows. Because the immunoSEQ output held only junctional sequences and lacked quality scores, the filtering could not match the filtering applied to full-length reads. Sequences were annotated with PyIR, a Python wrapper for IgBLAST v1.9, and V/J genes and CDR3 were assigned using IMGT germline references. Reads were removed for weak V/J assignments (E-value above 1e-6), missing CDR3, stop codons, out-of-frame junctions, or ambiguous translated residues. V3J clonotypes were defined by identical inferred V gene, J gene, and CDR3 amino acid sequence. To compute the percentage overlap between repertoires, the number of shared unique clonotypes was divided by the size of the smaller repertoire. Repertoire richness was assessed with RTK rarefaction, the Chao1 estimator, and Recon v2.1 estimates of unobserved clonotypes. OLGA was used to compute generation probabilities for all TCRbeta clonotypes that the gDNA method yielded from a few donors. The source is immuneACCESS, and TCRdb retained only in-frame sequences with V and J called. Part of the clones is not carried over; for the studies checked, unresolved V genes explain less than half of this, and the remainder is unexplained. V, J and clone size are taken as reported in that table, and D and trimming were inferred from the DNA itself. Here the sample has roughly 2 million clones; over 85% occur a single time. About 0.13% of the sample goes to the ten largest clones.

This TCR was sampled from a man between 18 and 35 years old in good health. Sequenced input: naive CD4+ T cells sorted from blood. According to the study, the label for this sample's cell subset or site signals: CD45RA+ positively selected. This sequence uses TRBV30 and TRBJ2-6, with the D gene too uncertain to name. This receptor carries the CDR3 CAWSQSSKGANVLTF. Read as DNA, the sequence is TGTGCCTGGAGTCAGAGCTCTAAAGGGGCCAACGTCCTGACTTTC.